These 24 T cell receptor beta chains were sequenced from one sample in a study of shared clonotypes between healthy human individuals (TCRdb year 2020). Library preparation was by the immunoSEQ multiplex PCR assay. TCRdb's version of the immuneACCESS table is confined to in-frame rearrangements and falls short of the full clone set. An unresolved V gene accounts for under half of the shortfall where checked; the remainder is of unknown origin. Across this sample there are approximately 500,000 clones, with roughly 95% seen only once. The ten largest make up 0.06% of the sample. Source material: naive CD4+ T cells sorted from blood. According to the study, the label for this sample's cell subset or site signals: CD45RA+ positively selected. These receptors came from a woman between 25 and 40 years old in good health.

V and J are TRBV14 and TRBJ1-2; 10 bases agree with TRBD1. CDR1 SGHDN and CDR2 FVKESK come from the germline V gene. The junction had 17 bases not matched to a gene; V was cut back by 1 base and J by 6 bases. CDR3 size: 19 residues. CDR3 region: CASSQGGTGEPKGPNGYTF. The CDR3 region has the DNA TGTGCCAGCAGCCAAGGGGGGACAGGGGAACCCAAGGGGCCAAATGGCTACACCTTC.

This chain links TRBV7-9 with TRBJ2-7, with 7 bases matching TRBD1. With 1 base clipped from V and 12 bases from J, the junction kept 6 bases outside the gene matches. The V gene's germline CDR1 is SEHNR and CDR2 FQNEAQ (reference sequence). This CDR3 has 12 residues. Here the CDR3 DNA reads TGTGCCAGCAGCTTAGAGGTGACAGGGATGTACTTC. The encoded protein is CASSLEVTGMYF.

This clone occurred once. The rearrangement joins TRBV11-2 to TRBJ2-3; D unclear. V was pared by 5 bases and J by 0 bases, with 6 bases between. CDR3 size: 13 residues. Germline CDR1 is SGHAT and CDR2 is FQNNGV. The CDR3 reads CASSLTSTDTQYF. The DNA for the CDR3 is TGTGCCAGCAGCCTCACTAGCACAGATACGCAGTATTTT.

Turning to this clone: Other nucleotide sequences in the sample specify the same CDR3. The chain recombines TRBV5-1 with TRBJ2-7; unclear D gene. CDR1 SGHRS and CDR2 YFSETQ come from the germline V gene. V was trimmed by 5 bases and J by 0 bases, leaving 6 bases between them. This CDR3 is 12 amino acids long. DNA for the CDR3: TGCGCCAGCAGTAGGGACTCCTACGAGCAGTACTTC. Translation gives CASSRDSYEQYF.

The chain combines TRBV11-2 with TRBJ1-6; D call uncertain. Trimming cost V 2 bases and J 4 bases, with 9 bases left between them. Germline V lookup: CDR1 SGHAT, CDR2 FQNNGV. This CDR3 has 15 residues. The CDR3 sequence is CASSLSSLYNSPLHF. Written as DNA, the CDR3 is TGTGCCAGCAGCTTAAGCAGTCTTTATAATTCACCCCTCCACTTT.

This chain links TRBV4-1 with TRBJ2-3; TRBD1 agrees at 10 bases. Unmatched junction bases numbered 16, after V lost 0 bases and J lost 4 bases. This CDR3 has 20 residues. CDR1 MGHRA and CDR2 YSYEKL come from the germline V gene. The CDR3 DNA is TGCGCCAGCAGCCAAGAACACGACCGCCTCGGGACAGGGGAGCCAGATACGCAGTATTTT. It encodes CASSQEHDRLGTGEPDTQYF.

The chain links TRBV28 to TRBJ2-1; D may be TRBD1 (5 bases). The germline V gene has CDR1 MDHEN and CDR2 SYDVKM. The CDR3 is 15 residues long. Trimming pared 6 bases from V and 9 bases from J, leaving 21 bases between. The DNA for the CDR3 is TGTGCCAGCAGCACCTCAGGGCGTCGTTTTTTTGAGCAGTTCTTC. It yields the protein CASSTSGRRFFEQFF. Supplemented by reference TRBV28 and TRBJ2-1, the full variable domain reads DVKVTQSSRYLVKRTGEKVFLECVQDMDHENMFWYRQDPGLGLRLIYFSYDVKMKEKGDIPEGYSVSREKKERFSLILESASTNQTSMYLCASSTSGRRFFEQFFGPGTRLTVL.

The CDR3 coding sequence is TGTGCCAGCAGCCAATATAGTCGACTTAGCACAGATACGCAGTATTTT. Translated: CASSQYSRLSTDTQYF. The rearrangement links TRBV14 to TRBJ2-3, with D unclear. V lost 2 bases, J lost 0 bases, and 12 bases lay in between. The germline gives CDR1 SGHDN, CDR2 FVKESK. CDR3 length: 16 amino acids.

The V call is TRBV10-2, the J call TRBJ2-2; 9 bases align to TRBD2. With V trimmed by 6 bases and J by 4 bases, 9 bases remained unmatched. This CDR3 has 16 residues. The germline gives CDR1 WSHSY, CDR2 SAAADI. The CDR3 DNA reads as TGCGCCAGCAGGGTAGCGGGAGCGGGGGGCACCGGGGAGCTGTTTTTT. It translates to CASRVAGAGGTGELFF.

The chain is built from TRBV6-5 and TRBJ1-2; D is ambiguous. Trimming cost V 6 bases and J 1 base, with 9 bases left between them. CDR3 length: 13 residues. The germline V gene encodes CDR1 MNHEY and CDR2 SVGAGI. The chain's CDR3 is CASRVSLNYGYTF. The CDR3 bases are TGTGCCAGCAGGGTCAGCCTTAACTATGGCTACACCTTC.

A word on this clone: Additional DNA sequences in this sample encode the identical CDR3. J is TRBJ2-7 and V is TRBV18; D is unclear. CDR1 KGHSH and CDR2 LQKENI come from the germline V gene. CDR3 length equals 14 residues. V lost 0 bases to trimming and J lost 0 bases, with 6 bases between them. The CDR3 sequence: CASSPPGSSYEQYF. CDR3 coding DNA: TGTGCCAGCTCACCACCGGGCAGCTCCTACGAGCAGTACTTC. The complete variable domain, with remaining parts taken from reference TRBV18 and TRBJ2-7, reads NAGVMQNPRHLVRRRGQEARLRCSPMKGHSHVYWYRQLPEEGLKFMVYLQKENIIDESGMPKERFSAEFPKEGPSILRIQQVVRGDSAAYFCASSPPGSSYEQYFGPGTRLTVT.

The J gene is TRBJ2-1, the V gene TRBV6-5, with a tentative D call TRBD1 (6 bases). Germline CDR1 reads MNHEY; CDR2 reads SVGAGI. This CDR3 is built from 14 residues. Trimming removed 5 bases from V and 6 bases from J, with 14 bases in between. The CDR3 loop reads CASSRQELLNEQFF. The CDR3 DNA reads as TGTGCCAGCAGTCGACAGGAACTGCTCAATGAGCAGTTCTTC.

The chain couples TRBV14 to TRBJ2-2; TRBD2 aligns across 16 bases. Germline V gene lookup returns CDR1 SGHDN and CDR2 FVKESK. CDR3 length: 16 residues. With 4 bases clipped from V and 6 bases from J, the junction kept 2 bases outside the gene matches. The chain's CDR3 is CASSRGTSGRAGELFF. The CDR3 nucleotides read TGTGCCAGCAGCCGCGGGACTAGCGGGAGGGCCGGGGAGCTGTTTTTT.

CDR3 in amino acids: CASRPGRSTDTQYF. CDR3 bases: TGCGCCAGCAGGCCGGGACGGAGCACAGATACGCAGTATTTT. This rearrangement joins TRBV5-1 to TRBJ2-3; perhaps D is TRBD1 or TRBD2 (5 bases each). Germline CDR1 is SGHRS and CDR2 is YFSETQ. The V end was cut by 5 bases, the J end by 0 bases, with 10 bases between. The CDR3 consists of 14 residues. Supplemented by reference TRBV5-1 and TRBJ2-3, the full variable domain reads KAGVTQTPRYLIKTRGQQVTLSCSPISGHRSVSWYQQTPGQGLQFLFEYFSETQRNKGNFPGRFSGRQFSNSRSEMNVSTLELGDSALYLCASRPGRSTDTQYFGPGTRLTVL.

The gene calls are TRBV5-4 and TRBJ2-7; 11 bases agree with TRBD2. The CDR3 sequence is 15 residues long. Per germline, CDR1 SGHNT and CDR2 YYREEE (reference sequence). V shed 4 bases, J shed 9 bases, and the junction held 12 bases outside the gene matches. CDR3 DNA: TGTGCCAGCAGCCCCGGGTCTAGCGGGAGGTTCGGGCAGTACTTC. It codes for CASSPGSSGRFGQYF.

This chain links TRBV5-1 with TRBJ1-5; weak D call: TRBD1 (6 bases). Germline values: CDR1 SGHRS, CDR2 YFSETQ. Trimming took 4 bases from V and 3 from J, leaving 14 bases between them. This CDR3 comprises 15 residues. The CDR3 loop is CASSLGPGDNQPQHF. The CDR3 DNA reads TGCGCCAGCAGCCTCGGTCCAGGGGACAATCAGCCCCAGCATTTT.

The genes are TRBV27 and TRBJ2-3, with 8 bases aligning to TRBD2. Trimming removed 5 bases from V and 1 base from J; junction bases left unmatched: 11. In germline, CDR1 is MNHEY, CDR2 SMNVEV (reference sequence). The CDR3 is 17 residues long. In nucleotides, the CDR3 is TGTGCCAGCAGTCCCCGGGGTAGCGGGATTGGCACAGATACGCAGTATTTT. Encoded protein: CASSPRGSGIGTDTQYF.

J is TRBJ1-1 and V is TRBV19; unclear D gene. The length of the CDR3 is 17 residues. Germline-derived CDR1 and CDR2 are LNHDA and SQIVND (reference sequence). With 3 bases removed from V and 3 bases from J, the gap between germline ends came to 20 bases. In DNA form, the CDR3 reads TGTGCCAGTAGTATTATTACCGTGGGAGGTTGGGACACTGAAGCTTTCTTT. Translation gives CASSIITVGGWDTEAFF.

A word on this clone: The sample contains more than one DNA sequence encoding this CDR3. The J gene is TRBJ2-3, the V gene TRBV6-6, with D unclear. The CDR3 spans 12 residues. CDR1 is MNHNY and CDR2 is SVGAGI in the germline V gene (reference sequence). The V and J ends lost 5 bases and 3 bases respectively, with 6 bases between them. The CDR3 coding sequence is TGTGCCAGCAGTAGGAGTACAGATACGCAGTATTTT. Amino acid sequence: CASSRSTDTQYF.

The rearrangement links TRBV5-1 to TRBJ2-3; no clear D gene. V was cut by 1 base and J by 2 bases, with 8 bases left in between. Germline CDR1 is SGHRS and CDR2 is YFSETQ. The CDR3 runs 14 residues. This chain's CDR3 is CASSLYPSTDTQYF. The CDR3 DNA follows: TGCGCCAGCAGCTTGTACCCCTCCACAGATACGCAGTATTTT.

The rearrangement uses TRBV28 and TRBJ1-3, with TRBD1 matching over 12 bases. There are 16 residues in the CDR3. The germline CDR1 and CDR2 sequences are MDHEN and SYDVKM. V shed 8 bases and J 4 bases; nucleotides not matched to a gene: 9. CDR3 protein: CASCPPGQGAGNTIYF. The CDR3 nucleotides read TGTGCCAGCTGCCCCCCGGGACAGGGGGCCGGAAACACCATATATTTT. Based on the CDR3 plus reference TRBV28 and TRBJ1-3, the full variable domain is DVKVTQSSRYLVKRTGEKVFLECVQDMDHENMFWYRQDPGLGLRLIYFSYDVKMKEKGDIPEGYSVSREKKERFSLILESASTNQTSMYLCASCPPGQGAGNTIYFGEGSWLTVV.

This chain links TRBV5-5 with TRBJ2-7, with 12 bases lining up with TRBD2. The CDR3 loop spans 16 amino acids. Germline-derived CDR1 and CDR2 are SGHKS and YYEKEE (reference sequence). Losses at the gene ends were 3 bases for V and 2 bases for J; bases not matched to a gene: 6. CDR3 coding DNA: TGTGCCAGCAGCTCTAGGCGGACTAGCGGGACCTACGAGCAGTACTTC. Translating it yields CASSSRRTSGTYEQYF.

This chain uses TRBV10-3 with TRBJ2-3; TRBD2 is a possible D gene (6 bases). V shed 0 bases and J shed 4 bases, with 14 bases lying between them. Per germline, CDR1 ENHRY and CDR2 SYGVKD. This CDR3 has 16 residues. CDR3 coding DNA: TGTGCCATCAGTGAGTCGACCGGAGGGAAGGCAGATACGCAGTATTTT. This gives the protein CAISESTGGKADTQYF.

The chain couples TRBV2 to TRBJ2-7; TRBD1 matches 9 bases. Germline-derived CDR1 and CDR2 are SNHLY and FYNNEI. After removal of 5 bases from V and 6 bases from J, the junction contained 8 bases not matched to a gene. The CDR3 covers 14 residues. CDR3 sequence: CASSTIRQGGEQYF. CDR3 sequence (DNA): TGTGCCAGCAGTACTATACGACAGGGGGGCGAGCAGTACTTC.